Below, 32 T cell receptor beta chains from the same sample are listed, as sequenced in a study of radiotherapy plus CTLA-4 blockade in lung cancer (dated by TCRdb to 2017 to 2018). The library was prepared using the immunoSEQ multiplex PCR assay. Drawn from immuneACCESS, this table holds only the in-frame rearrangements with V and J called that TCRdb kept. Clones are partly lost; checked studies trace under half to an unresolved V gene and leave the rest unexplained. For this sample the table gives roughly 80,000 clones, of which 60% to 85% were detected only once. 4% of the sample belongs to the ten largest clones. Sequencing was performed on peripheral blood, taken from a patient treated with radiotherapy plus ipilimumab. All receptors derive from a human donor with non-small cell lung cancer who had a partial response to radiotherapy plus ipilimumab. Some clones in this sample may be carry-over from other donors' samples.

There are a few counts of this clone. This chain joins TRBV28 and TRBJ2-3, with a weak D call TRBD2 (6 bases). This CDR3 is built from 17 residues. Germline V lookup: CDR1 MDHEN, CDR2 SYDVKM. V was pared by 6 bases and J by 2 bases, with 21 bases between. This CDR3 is CASSRSGRGVITDTQYF. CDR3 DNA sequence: TGTGCCAGCAGCCGATCGGGCCGCGGGGTGATCACAGATACGCAGTATTTT.

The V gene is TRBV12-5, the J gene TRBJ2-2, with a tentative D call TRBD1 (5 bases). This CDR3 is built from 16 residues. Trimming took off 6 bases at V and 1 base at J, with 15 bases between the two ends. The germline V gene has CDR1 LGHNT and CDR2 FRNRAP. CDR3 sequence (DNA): TGTGCTAGTGGAGGGGTTTTAGCAGTGAACACCGGGGAGCTGTTTTTT. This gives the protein CASGGVLAVNTGELFF.

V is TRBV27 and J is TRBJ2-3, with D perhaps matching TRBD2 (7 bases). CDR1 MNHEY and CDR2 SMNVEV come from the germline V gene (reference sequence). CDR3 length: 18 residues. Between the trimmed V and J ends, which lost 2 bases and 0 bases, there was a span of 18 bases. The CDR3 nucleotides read TGTGCCAGCAGTTTAAGGGGGGGGGCCGCCCCTAGCACAGATACGCAGTATTTT. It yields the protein CASSLRGGAAPSTDTQYF.

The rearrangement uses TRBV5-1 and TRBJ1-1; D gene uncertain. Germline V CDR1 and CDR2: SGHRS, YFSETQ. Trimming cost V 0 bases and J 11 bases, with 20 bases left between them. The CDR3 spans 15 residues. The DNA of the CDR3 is TGCGCCAGCAGCTTGGCCGGCACGAATGCGGAAACGGCTTTCTTT. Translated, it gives CASSLAGTNAETAFF.

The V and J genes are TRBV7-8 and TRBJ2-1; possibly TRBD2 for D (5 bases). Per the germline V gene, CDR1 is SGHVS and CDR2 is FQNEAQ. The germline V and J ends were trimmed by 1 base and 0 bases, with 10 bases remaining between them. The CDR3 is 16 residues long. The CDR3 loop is CASSLVLGPSYNEQFF. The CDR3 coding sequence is TGTGCCAGCAGCTTAGTACTAGGGCCCTCCTACAATGAGCAGTTCTTC.

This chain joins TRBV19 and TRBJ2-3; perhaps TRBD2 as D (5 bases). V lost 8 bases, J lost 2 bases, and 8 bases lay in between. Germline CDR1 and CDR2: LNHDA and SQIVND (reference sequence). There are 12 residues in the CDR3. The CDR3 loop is CASVGDTDTQYF. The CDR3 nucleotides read TGTGCCAGTGTCGGGGACACAGATACGCAGTATTTT. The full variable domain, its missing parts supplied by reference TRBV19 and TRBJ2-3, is DGGITQSPKYLFRKEGQNVTLSCEQNLNHDAMYWYRQDPGQGLRLIYYSQIVNDFQKGDIAEGYSVSREKKESFPLTVTSAQKNPTAFYLCASVGDTDTQYFGPGTRLTVL.

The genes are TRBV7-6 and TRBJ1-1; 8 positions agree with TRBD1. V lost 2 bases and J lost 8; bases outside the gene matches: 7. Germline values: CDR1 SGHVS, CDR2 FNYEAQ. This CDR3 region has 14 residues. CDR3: CASSLRTGMFEAFF. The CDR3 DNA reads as TGTGCCAGCAGCTTAAGGACAGGGATGTTCGAAGCTTTCTTT. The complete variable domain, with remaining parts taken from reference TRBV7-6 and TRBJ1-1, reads GAGVSQSPRYKVTKRGQDVALRCDPISGHVSLYWYRQALGQGPEFLTYFNYEAQQDKSGLPNDRFSAERPEGSISTLTIQRTEQRDSAMYRCASSLRTGMFEAFFGQGTRLTVV.

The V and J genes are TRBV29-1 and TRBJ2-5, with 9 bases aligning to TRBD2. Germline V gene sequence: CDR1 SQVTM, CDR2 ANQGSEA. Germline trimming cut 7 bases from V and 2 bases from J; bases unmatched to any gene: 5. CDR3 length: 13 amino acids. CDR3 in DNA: TGCAGCGCTGGGCGGGGGGGACAAGAGACCCAGTACTTC. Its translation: CSAGRGGQETQYF.

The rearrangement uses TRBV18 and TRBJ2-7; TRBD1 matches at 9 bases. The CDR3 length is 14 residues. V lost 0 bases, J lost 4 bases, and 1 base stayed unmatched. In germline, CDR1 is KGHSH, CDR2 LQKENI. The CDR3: CASSPPGTGYEQYF. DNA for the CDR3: TGTGCCAGCTCACCACCCGGGACAGGGTACGAGCAGTACTTC.

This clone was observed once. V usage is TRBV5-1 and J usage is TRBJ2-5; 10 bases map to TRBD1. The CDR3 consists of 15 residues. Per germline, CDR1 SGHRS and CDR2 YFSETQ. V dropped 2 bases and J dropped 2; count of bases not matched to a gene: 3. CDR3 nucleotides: TGCGCCAGCAGCTTAGGACAGGGGGTACAAGAGACCCAGTACTTC. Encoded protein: CASSLGQGVQETQYF.

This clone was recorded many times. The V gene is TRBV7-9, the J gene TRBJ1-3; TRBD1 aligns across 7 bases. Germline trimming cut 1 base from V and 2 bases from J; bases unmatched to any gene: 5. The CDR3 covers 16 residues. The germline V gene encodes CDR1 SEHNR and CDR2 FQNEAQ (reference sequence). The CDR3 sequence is CASSLGQGVPGNTIYF. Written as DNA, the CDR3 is TGTGCCAGCAGCTTAGGGCAGGGGGTCCCTGGAAACACCATATATTTT.

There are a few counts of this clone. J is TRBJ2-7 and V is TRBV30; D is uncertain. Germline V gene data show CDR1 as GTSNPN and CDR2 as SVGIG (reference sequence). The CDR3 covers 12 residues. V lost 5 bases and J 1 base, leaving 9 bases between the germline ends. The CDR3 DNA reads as TGTGCCTGGTCGAGAACTTCCTACGAGCAGTACTTC. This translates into CAWSRTSYEQYF.

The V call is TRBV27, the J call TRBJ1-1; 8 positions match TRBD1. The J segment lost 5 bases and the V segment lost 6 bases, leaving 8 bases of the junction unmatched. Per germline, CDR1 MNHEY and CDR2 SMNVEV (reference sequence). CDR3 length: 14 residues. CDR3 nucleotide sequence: TGTGCCAGCAGGGACAGGGCTCCGTGGACTGAAGCTTTCTTT. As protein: CASRDRAPWTEAFF.

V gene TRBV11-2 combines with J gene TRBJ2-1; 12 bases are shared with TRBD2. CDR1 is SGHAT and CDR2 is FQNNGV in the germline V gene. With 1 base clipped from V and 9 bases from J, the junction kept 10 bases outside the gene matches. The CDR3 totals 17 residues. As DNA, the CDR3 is TGTGCCAGCAGCTTAGGAGCTAGCGGGGGGGCAACCGGTGAGCAGTTCTTC. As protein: CASSLGASGGATGEQFF. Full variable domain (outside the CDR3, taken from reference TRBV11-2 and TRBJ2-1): EAGVAQSPRYKIIEKRQSVAFWCNPISGHATLYWYQQILGQGPKLLIQFQNNGVVDDSQLPKDRFSAERLKGVDSTLKIQPAKLEDSAVYLCASSLGASGGATGEQFFGPGTRLTVL.

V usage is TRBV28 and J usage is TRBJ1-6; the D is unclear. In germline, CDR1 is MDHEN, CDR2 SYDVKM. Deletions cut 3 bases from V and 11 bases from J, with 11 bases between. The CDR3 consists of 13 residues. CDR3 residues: CASSLGARPPLHF. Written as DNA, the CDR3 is TGTGCCAGCAGTTTGGGAGCCCGTCCACCCCTCCACTTT.

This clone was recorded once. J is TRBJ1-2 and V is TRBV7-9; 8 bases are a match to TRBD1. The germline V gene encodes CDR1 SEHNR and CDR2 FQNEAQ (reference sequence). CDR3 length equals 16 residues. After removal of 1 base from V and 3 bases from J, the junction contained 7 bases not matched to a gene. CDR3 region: CASSLGTGGRYYGYTF. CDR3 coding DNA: TGTGCCAGCAGCTTAGGAACAGGGGGGAGGTACTATGGCTACACCTTC.

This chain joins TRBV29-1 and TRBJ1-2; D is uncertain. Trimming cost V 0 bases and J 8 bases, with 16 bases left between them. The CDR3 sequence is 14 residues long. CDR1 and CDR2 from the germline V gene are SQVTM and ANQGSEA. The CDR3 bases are TGCAGCGTTGAAGATCCATCGACGGAGAAGGGCTACACCTTC. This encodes CSVEDPSTEKGYTF.

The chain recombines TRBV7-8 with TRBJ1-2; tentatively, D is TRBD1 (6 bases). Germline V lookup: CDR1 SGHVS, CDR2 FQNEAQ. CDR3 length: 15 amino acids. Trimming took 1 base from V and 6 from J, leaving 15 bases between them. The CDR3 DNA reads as TGTGCCAGCAGCTTAGGGGTACAGGGCTTCGATGGCTACACCTTC. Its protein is CASSLGVQGFDGYTF.

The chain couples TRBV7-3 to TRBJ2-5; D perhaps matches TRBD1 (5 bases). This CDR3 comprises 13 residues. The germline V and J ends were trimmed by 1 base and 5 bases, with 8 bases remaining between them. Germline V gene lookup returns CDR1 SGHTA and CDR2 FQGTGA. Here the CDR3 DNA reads TGTGCCAGCAGCTTAAAGGCAGGGGAGACCCAGTACTTC. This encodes CASSLKAGETQYF. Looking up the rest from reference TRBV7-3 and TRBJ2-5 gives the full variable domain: GAGVSQTPSNKVTEKGKYVELRCDPISGHTALYWYRQSLGQGPEFLIYFQGTGAADDSGLPNDRFFAVRPEGSVSTLKIQRTERGDSAVYLCASSLKAGETQYFGPGTRLLVL.

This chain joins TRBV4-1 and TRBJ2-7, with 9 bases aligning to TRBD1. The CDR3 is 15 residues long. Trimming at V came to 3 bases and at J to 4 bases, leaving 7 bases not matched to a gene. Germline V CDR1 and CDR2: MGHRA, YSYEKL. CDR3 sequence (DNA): TGCGCCAGCAGCCACGGCCGGGACAGGGTTTACGAGCAGTACTTC. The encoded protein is CASSHGRDRVYEQYF.

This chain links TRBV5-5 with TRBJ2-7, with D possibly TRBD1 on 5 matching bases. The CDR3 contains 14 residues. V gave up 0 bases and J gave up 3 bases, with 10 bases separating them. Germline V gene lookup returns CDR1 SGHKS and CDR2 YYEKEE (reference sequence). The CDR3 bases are TGTGCCAGCAGCTTGGTTCCAGGGAACTACGAGCAGTACTTC. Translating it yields CASSLVPGNYEQYF.

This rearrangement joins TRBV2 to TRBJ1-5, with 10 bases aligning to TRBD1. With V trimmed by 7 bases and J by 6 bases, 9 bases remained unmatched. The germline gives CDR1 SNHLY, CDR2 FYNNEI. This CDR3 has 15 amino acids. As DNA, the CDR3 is TGTGCCAGCACCGGGGACAGGGGAAACGTTCAGCCCCAGCATTTT. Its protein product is CASTGDRGNVQPQHF.

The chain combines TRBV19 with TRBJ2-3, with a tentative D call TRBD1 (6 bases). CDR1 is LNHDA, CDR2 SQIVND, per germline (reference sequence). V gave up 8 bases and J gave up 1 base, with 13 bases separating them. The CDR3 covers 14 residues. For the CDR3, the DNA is TGTGCCAGTCAGGCAGGGGCCCGCACAGATACGCAGTATTTT. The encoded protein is CASQAGARTDTQYF.

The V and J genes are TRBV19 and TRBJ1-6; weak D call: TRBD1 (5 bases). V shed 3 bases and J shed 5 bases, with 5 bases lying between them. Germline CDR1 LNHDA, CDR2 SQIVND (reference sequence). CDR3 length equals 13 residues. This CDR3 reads CASSMTDNSPLHF. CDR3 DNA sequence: TGTGCCAGTAGTATGACAGATAATTCACCCCTCCACTTT.

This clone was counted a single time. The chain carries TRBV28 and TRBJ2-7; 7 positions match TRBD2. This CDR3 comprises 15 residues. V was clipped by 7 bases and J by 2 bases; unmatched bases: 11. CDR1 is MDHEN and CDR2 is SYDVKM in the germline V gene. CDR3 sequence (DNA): TGTGCCAGCACCCAGAGGTCTAGCGGAACCTACGAGCAGTACTTC. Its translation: CASTQRSSGTYEQYF.

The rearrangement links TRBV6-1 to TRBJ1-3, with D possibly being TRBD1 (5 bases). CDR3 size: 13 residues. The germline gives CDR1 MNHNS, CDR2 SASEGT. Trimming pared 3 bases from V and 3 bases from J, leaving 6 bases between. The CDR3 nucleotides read TGTGCCAGCAGTGAGCAGGGTGGAAACACCATATATTTT. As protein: CASSEQGGNTIYF.

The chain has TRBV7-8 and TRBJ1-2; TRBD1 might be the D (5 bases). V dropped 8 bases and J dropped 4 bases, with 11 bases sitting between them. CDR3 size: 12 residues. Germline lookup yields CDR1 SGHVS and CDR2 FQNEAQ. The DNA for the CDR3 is TGTGCCAGCTCGGGGGAGGGCTATGGCTACACCTTC. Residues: CASSGEGYGYTF.

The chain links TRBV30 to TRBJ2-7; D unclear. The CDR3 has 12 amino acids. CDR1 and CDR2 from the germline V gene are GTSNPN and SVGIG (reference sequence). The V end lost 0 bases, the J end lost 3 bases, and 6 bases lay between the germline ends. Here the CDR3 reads CAWSVSRYEQYF. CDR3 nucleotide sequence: TGTGCCTGGAGTGTAAGCCGCTACGAGCAGTACTTC.

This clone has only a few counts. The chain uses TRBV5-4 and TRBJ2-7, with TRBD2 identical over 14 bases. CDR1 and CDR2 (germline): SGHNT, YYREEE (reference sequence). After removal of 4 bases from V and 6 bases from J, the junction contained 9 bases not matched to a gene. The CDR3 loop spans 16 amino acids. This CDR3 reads CASSRGGLAGGSEQYF. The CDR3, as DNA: TGTGCCAGCAGCCGCGGCGGACTAGCGGGGGGCAGCGAGCAGTACTTC.

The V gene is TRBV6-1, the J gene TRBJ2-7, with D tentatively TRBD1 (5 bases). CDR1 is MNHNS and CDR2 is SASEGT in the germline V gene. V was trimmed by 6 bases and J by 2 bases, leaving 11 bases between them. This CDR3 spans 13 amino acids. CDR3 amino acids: CASSLDRAYEQYF. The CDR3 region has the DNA TGTGCCAGCAGCCTCGACAGAGCCTACGAGCAGTACTTC.

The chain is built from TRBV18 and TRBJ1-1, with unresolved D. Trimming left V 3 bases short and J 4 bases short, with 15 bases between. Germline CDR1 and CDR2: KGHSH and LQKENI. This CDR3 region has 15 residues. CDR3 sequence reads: CASSPYQTDGTEAFF. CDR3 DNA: TGTGCCAGCTCACCTTACCAAACAGATGGCACTGAAGCTTTCTTT.

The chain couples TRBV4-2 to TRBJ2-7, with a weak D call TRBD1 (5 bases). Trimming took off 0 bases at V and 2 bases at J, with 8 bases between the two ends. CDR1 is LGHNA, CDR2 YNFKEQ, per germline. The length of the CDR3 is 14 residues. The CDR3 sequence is CASSQEQGPYEQYF. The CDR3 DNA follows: TGTGCCAGCAGCCAAGAGCAGGGTCCCTACGAGCAGTACTTC.